This T cell receptor (beta chain) is from a study of T cell responses to AZD1222 COVID-19 vaccine. The protocol was immunoSEQ multiplex PCR, while the TCRdb copy is restricted to in-frame clones and leaves out a portion. Among around 92,000 clones listed, 70% to 90% were seen once. Findings and caveats of the study: Sampling that yielded the repertoires occurred only after the peak T cell response.

This clone was found once. Its target is not known. The CDR3 runs to 17 residues. V was shortened by 2 bases and J by 0 bases, with 16 bases between the two germline ends. CDR1 ENHRY and CDR2 SYGVKD come from the germline V gene. The rearrangement uses TRBV10-3 and TRBJ1-2; no reliable D call. This TCR derives from an adult in good health. Specimen: peripheral blood, collected on day 0 of AZD1222 vaccination. The CDR3 sequence: CAISEKSVGVTNYGYTF. The DNA of the CDR3 is TGTGCCATCAGTGAGAAAAGTGTCGGAGTTACTAACTATGGCTACACCTTC.